This T cell receptor beta chain was retrieved from a study of cytomegalovirus exposure and HLA in healthy donors. About the study: Among 398 genotyped donors, roughly 80% fell in the Caucasian-associated ancestry cluster. General study results and limits: Some V segments, TRBV6-2 and TRBV6-3 among them, were indistinguishable and were therefore excluded.

The PCR employed 60 Vbeta primers together with 13 Jbeta primers. Clones were sequenced by immunoSEQ multiplex PCR, and TCRdb holds only the in-frame ones, with some missing. Recorded for this sample: over 100,000 clones. From germline, CDR1 is SGHRS and CDR2 YFSETQ. This CDR3 is built from 15 residues. V was clipped by 2 bases and J by 2 bases, with 8 bases between them. Notes on this clone: Its antigen remains unidentified.

This TCR was recovered from a woman aged 40-49 years in good health and CMV-seropositive. The V gene is TRBV5-1, the J gene TRBJ2-6; D might be TRBD1 (6 bases). The sample was PBMCs. The CDR3 DNA reads TGCGCCAGCAGCTTAGGGGGTGCTGGGGCCAACGTCCTGACTTTC. It specifies CASSLGGAGANVLTF.